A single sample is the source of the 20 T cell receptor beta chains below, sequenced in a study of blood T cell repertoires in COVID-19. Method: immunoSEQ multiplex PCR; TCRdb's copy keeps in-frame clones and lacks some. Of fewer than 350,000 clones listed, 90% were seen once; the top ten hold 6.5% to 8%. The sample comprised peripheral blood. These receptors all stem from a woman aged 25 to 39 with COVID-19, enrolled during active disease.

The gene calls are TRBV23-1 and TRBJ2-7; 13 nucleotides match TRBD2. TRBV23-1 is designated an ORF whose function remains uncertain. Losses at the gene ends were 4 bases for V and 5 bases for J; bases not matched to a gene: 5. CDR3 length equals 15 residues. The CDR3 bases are TGCGCCAGCAGTCTAACTAGCGGGAGGGTCAACGAGCAGTACTTC. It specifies CASSLTSGRVNEQYF.

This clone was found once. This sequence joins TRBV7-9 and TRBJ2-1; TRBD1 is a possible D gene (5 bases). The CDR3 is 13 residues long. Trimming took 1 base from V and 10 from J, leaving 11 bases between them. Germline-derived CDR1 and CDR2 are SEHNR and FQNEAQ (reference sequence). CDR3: CASSLGTLQEQFF. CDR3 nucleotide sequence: TGTGCCAGCAGCTTAGGGACACTTCAGGAGCAGTTCTTC.

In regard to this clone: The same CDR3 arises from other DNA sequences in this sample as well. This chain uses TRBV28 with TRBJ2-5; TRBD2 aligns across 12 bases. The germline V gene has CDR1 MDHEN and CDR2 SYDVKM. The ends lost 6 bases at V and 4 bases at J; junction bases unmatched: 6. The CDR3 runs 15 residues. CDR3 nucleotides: TGTGCCAGCAGCACCCGACTAGCGGGAGTAGAGACCCAGTACTTC. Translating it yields CASSTRLAGVETQYF.

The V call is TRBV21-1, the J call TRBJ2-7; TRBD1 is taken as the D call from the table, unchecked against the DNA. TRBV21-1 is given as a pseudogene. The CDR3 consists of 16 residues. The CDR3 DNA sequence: TGTGCCAGCAGCAATCTTCGACAGCGTGGCTTGGTGGAGCAGTACTTC. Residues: CASSNLRQRGLVEQYF.

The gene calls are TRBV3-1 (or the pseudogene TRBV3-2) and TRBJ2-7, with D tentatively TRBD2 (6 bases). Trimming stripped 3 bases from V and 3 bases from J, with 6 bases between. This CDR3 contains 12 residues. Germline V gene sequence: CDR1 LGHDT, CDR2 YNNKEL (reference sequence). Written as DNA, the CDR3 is TGTGCCAGCAGCCAGCGGGGCTACGAGCAGTACTTC. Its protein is CASSQRGYEQYF.

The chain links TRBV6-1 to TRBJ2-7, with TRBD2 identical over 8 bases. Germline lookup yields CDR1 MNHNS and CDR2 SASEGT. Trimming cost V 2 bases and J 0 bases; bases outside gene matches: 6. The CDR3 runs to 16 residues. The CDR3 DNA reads TGTGCCAGCAGTGAAACGAGTACTAGCGGCTCCTACGAGCAGTACTTC. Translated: CASSETSTSGSYEQYF.

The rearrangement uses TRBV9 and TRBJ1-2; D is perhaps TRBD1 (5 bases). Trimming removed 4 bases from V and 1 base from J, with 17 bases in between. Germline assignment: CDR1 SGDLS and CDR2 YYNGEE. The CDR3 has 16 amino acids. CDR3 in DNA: TGTGCCAGCAGCCCGAGGGGAGGGGCGCTTAACTATGGCTACACCTTC. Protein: CASSPRGGALNYGYTF.

CDR3: CASTVASVYNEQFF. CDR3 nucleotides: TGCGCCAGCACCGTTGCTTCGGTTTACAATGAGCAGTTCTTC. V usage is TRBV5-1 and J usage is TRBJ2-1; D gene uncertain. The CDR3 loop spans 14 amino acids. Germline V gene lookup returns CDR1 SGHRS and CDR2 YFSETQ. V dropped 6 bases and J dropped 4 bases, with 14 bases sitting between them.

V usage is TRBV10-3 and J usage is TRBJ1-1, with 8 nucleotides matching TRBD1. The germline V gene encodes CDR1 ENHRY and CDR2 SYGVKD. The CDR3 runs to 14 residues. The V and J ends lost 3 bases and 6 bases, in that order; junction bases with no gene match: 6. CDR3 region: CAISDLRDRPEAFF. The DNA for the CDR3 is TGTGCCATCAGTGATCTAAGGGACAGGCCTGAAGCTTTCTTT.

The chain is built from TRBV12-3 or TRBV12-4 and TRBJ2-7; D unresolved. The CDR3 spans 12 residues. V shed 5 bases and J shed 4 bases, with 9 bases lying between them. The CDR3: CASSLTAYEQYF. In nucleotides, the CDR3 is TGTGCCAGCAGTCTTACAGCTTACGAGCAGTACTTC.

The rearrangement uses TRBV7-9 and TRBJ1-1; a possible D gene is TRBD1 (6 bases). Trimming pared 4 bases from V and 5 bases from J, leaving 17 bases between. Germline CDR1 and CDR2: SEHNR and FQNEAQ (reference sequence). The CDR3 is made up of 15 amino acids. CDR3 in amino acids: CASSSPGHKLTEAFF. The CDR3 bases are TGTGCCAGCAGCTCCCCGGGACATAAATTGACTGAAGCTTTCTTT.

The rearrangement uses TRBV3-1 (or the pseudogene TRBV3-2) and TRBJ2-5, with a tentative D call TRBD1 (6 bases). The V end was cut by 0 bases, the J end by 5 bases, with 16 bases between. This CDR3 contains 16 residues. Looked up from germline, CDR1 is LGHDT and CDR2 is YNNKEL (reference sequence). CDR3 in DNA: TGTGCCAGCAGCCAAGATAGTACAGGGCGTGGGGAGACCCAGTACTTC. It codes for CASSQDSTGRGETQYF.

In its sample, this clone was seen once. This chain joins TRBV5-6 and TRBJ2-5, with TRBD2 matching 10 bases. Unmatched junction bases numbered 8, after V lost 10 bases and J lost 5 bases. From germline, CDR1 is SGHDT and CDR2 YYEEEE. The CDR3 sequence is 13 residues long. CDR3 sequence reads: CAGSSGRRETQYF. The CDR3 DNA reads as TGTGCCGGTTCTAGCGGGAGACGGGAGACCCAGTACTTC. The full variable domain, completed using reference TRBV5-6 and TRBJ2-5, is DAGVTQSPTHLIKTRGQQVTLRCSPKSGHDTVSWYQQALGQGPQFIFQYYEEEERQRGNFPDRFSGHQFPNYSSELNVNALLLGDSALYLCAGSSGRRETQYFGPGTRLLVL.

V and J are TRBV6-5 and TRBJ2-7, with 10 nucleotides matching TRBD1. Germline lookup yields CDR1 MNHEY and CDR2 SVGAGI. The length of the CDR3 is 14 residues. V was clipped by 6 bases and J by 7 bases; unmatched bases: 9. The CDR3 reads CASRPGTGEEEQYF. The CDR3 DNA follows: TGTGCCAGCAGGCCCGGGACAGGGGAGGAAGAGCAGTACTTC.

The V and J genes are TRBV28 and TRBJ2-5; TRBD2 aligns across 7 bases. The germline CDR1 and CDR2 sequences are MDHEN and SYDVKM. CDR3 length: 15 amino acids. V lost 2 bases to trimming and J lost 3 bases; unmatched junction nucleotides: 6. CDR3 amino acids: CASSLAGVRKETQYF. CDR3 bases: TGTGCCAGCAGTTTAGCGGGGGTCCGCAAAGAGACCCAGTACTTC.

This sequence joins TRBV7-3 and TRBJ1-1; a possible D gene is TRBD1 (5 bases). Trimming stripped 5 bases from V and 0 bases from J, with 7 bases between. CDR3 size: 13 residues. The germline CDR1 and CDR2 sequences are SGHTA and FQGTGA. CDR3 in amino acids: CASSRDLNTEAFF. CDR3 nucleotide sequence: TGTGCCAGCAGCCGGGACTTGAACACTGAAGCTTTCTTT. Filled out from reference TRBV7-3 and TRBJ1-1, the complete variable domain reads GAGVSQTPSNKVTEKGKYVELRCDPISGHTALYWYRQSLGQGPEFLIYFQGTGAADDSGLPNDRFFAVRPEGSVSTLKIQRTERGDSAVYLCASSRDLNTEAFFGQGTRLTVV.

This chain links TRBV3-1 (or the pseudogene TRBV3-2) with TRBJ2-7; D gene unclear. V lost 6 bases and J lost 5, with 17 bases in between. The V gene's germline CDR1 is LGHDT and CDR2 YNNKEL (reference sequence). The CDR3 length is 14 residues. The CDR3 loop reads CASSQVQSPHEQYF. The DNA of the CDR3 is TGTGCCAGCAGTCAGGTCCAGAGTCCCCACGAGCAGTACTTC.

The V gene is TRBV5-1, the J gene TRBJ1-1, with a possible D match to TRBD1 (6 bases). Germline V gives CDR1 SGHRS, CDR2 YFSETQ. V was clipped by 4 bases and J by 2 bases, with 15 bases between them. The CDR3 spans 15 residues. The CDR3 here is CASSALQGTNTEAFF. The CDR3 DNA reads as TGCGCCAGCAGCGCACTACAGGGAACTAACACTGAAGCTTTCTTT.

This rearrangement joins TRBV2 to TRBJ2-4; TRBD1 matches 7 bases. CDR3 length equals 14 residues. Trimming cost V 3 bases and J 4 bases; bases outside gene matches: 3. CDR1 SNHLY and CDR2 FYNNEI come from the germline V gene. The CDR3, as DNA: TGTGCCAGCAGTGAGCTACAGGGGAAAAACATTCAGTACTTC. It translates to CASSELQGKNIQYF.

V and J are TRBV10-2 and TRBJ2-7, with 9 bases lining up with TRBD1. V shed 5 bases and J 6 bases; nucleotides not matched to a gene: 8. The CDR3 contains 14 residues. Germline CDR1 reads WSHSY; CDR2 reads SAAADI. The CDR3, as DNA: TGCGCCAGCAGTTTGGGACAGGGTAGCGGCGAGCAGTACTTC. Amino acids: CASSLGQGSGEQYF.